This T cell receptor beta chain was identified in a study of CD8+CD57+ T cells in acquired aplastic anemia. Between the trimmed V and J ends, which lost 2 bases and 9 bases, there was a span of 8 bases. This CDR3 region has 12 residues. In germline, CDR1 is LNHDA, CDR2 SQIVND (reference sequence). This clonotype was counted a single time. TCR beta VDJ and CDR3 profiling used genomic DNA as template. TCRdb itself ran the reads through MiXCR, one entry per CDR3 protein. Here the sample spans over 150,000 distinct CDR3 sequences, roughly 56% being singletons. The receptor was isolated from a human donor in good health, serving as a control. The V and J genes are TRBV19 and TRBJ1-5; unclear D gene. The sample taken for sequencing was sorted CD4+, CD8+, or CD8+CD57+ T cells (not recorded which) from PBMCs. The CDR3 DNA reads TGTGCCAGTAGTATATCGGATGCGCCCCAGCATTTT. Protein: CASSISDAPQHF.